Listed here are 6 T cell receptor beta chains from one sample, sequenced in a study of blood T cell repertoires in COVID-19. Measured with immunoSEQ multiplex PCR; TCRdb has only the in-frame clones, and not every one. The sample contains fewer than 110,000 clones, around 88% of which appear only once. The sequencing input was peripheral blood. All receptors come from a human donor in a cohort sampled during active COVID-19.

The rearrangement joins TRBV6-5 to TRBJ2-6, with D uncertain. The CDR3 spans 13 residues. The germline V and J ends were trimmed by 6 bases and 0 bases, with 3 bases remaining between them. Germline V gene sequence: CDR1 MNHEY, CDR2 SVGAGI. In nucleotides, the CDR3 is TGTGCCAGCAGGAGCTCTGGGGCCAACGTCCTGACTTTC. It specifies CASRSSGANVLTF.

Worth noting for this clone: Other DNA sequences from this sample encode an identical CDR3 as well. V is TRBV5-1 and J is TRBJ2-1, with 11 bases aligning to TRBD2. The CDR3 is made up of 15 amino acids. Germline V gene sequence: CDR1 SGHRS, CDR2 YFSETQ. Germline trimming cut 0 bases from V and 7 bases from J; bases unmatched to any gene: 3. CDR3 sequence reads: CASSLVAGGSNEQFF. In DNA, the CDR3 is TGCGCCAGCAGCTTGGTAGCGGGGGGGTCTAATGAGCAGTTCTTC.

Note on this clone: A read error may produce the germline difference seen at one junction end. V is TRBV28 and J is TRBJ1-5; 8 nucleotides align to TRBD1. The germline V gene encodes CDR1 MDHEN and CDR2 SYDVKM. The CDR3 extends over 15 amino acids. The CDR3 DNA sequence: TGTGCCAGCACTTTAAGACAGGGGTACAATCAGCCCCAGCATTTT. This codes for CASTLRQGYNQPQHF.

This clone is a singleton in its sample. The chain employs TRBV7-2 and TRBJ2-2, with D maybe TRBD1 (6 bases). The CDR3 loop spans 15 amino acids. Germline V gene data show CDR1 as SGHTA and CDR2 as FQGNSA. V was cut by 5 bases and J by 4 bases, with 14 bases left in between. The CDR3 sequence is CASSVDVGGTGELFF. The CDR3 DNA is TGTGCCAGCAGCGTCGACGTAGGGGGCACCGGGGAGCTGTTTTTT. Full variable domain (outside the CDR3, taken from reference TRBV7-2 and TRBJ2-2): GAGVSQSPSNKVTEKGKDVELRCDPISGHTALYWYRQSLGQGLEFLIYFQGNSAPDKSGLPSDRFSAERTGGSVSTLTIQRTQQEDSAVYLCASSVDVGGTGELFFGEGSRLTVL.

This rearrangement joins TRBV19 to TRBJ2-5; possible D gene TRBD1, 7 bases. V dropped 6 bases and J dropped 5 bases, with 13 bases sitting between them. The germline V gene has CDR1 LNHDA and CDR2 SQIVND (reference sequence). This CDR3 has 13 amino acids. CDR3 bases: TGTGCCAGTAGGGGCAGGGGGAGGGAGACCCAGTACTTC. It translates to CASRGRGRETQYF.

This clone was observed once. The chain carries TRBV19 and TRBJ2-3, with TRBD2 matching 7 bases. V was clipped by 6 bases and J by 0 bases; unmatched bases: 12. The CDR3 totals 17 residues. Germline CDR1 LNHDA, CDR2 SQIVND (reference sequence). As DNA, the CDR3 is TGTGCCAGTAGGGGTATGACTAGCAGTACTAGCACAGATACGCAGTATTTT. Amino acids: CASRGMTSSTSTDTQYF.